This TCR beta chain emerged from a study of Graves' ophthalmopathy and Graves' hyperthyroidism. Study in general: Peripheral blood was gathered at first diagnosis, ahead of any treatment whatsoever. Regarding the study as a whole: As the model predicted ophthalmopathy progression, it achieved a sensitivity of just over 70% and a specificity of about 72%.

This clonotype has a count of ten or more. Its cognate antigen is unknown. The TCR beta CDR3 regions underwent amplification from RNA transcripts. HTBI primers were employed in first-round RT-PCR, then a second-round multiplex PCR followed. TCRdb fed the multiplex PCR reads into MiXCR, producing one record per CDR3 protein. The sample shows about 620,000 distinct CDR3 sequences, about a fifth of them seen only once. Diagnosis was based on clinical symptoms, serum thyroxine, TRAb, thyroid ultrasound and orbital computed tomography. V was pared by 4 bases and J by 5 bases, with 15 bases between. CDR1 is SGHRS, CDR2 YFSETQ, per germline. This CDR3 spans 14 amino acids.

The chain carries TRBV5-1 and TRBJ2-5; D is perhaps TRBD1 or TRBD2 (5 bases each). The sequence was collected from a woman under 30 with stable Graves' hyperthyroidism. Some clones in this sample may be carry-over from other donors' samples. The sample was peripheral blood. CDR3 protein: CASSGGTQWETQYF. The CDR3 DNA is TGCGCCAGCAGCGGGGGTACCCAGTGGGAGACCCAGTACTTC.